This T cell receptor (beta chain) was obtained from a study of CD8 T cells in Susac syndrome (dated by TCRdb to the late 2010s). Background on the whole study: Repertoire sequencing was used to test whether CD8+ T cell activation and differentiation in Susac syndrome was antigen driven. CD8+ T cell repertoire clonality was compared between eleven to twelve healthy donors, some 14 Susac syndrome patients and fewer than 19 multiple sclerosis patients. General study outcomes and caveats: The number of individuals in the TCR sequencing and HLA analysis was acknowledged as relatively small.

Reading the germline V gene (reference sequence) gives CDR1 GTSNPN and CDR2 SVGIG. V loses 4 bases of germline sequence and J loses 1 base, and the interval between the two ends is 10 bases. Inclusive of the bounding cysteine and phenylalanine, the CDR3 is 13 residues long. The entry retains the CDR3 DNA only, 39 bases that are in frame from base 1. RNA was extracted with the RNeasy kit and roughly 0.5 to 1 ug was reverse transcribed using random hexamers. The immunoSEQ multiplex PCR assay, covering 54 Vbeta and 13 Jbeta segments, was used to amplify TCR beta CDR3 regions. Bias from PCR amplification was corrected by using a synthetic template baseline for primer optimization and for computational correction. On the authors' methods: Reads were annotated to V, D and J genes per IMGT and analyzed with immunoSEQ Analyzer, keeping only productive sequences. Clonality was computed as one minus Shannon entropy normalized by log2 of the number of productive unique sequences. For each patient and control, public and private clones were evaluated among the 100 most prevalent clones. Clones were defined as Susac-specific if absent from the healthy and MS cohorts, from 1052 published viral clones and from other ImmuneACCESS disease sequences. TCRdb handled the public reads itself, with Q25 trimming in fastp and clone calling in MiXCR, and kept productive beta chains. When rows share a CDR3 protein, they turn into one entry using the most common DNA and genes. TCRdb, not the original authors, processed these V and J calls. For this sample there are more than 200,000 distinct CDR3 sequences; 92% appear just once. The leading ten clones occupy roughly 0.13% of the sample.

Peripheral blood CD8+ and CD4+ T cells from healthy donors, Susac syndrome patients and multiple sclerosis patients were profiled using high-throughput TCR beta sequencing. The multiple sclerosis controls were treatment-naive patients whose relapsing-remitting disease, either stable or active, fulfilled the revised McDonald criteria. Bulk CD8+ and CD4+ T cells were purified magnetically by negative isolation, whereas CD8+ TEMRA cells were enriched by FACS. Blood was drawn into EDTA tubes, processed within 24 hours, and PBMCs were isolated by density gradient centrifugation. PBMCs intended for TCR sequencing were cryopreserved in liquid nitrogen and were subsequently thawed in a 37 degrees C water bath. The sorted or isolated CD4+, CD8+ and CD8+ TEMRA cells reached a purity of at least 90%. As for this clonotype: Its specific antigen is unknown. No base quality values were provided; no much bigger clone lies one nucleotide off.

The rearranged segments are TRBV30 and TRBJ1-1; too little of a D gene remains to name it. Sequenced: CD8+ T cells from PBMCs. This TCR came from a human donor with multiple sclerosis. The CDR3 sequence is CAWTNGRNTEAFF. DNA sequence: TGTGCCTGGACCAACGGGAGGAACACTGAAGCTTTCTTT. With all but the CDR3 taken from the reference TRBV30 and TRBJ1-1 genes, the full variable domain is: SQTIHQWPATLVQPVGSPLSLECTVEGTSNPNLYWYRQAAGRGLQLLFYSVGIGQISSEVPQNLSASRPQDRQFILSSKKLLLSDSGFYLCAWTNGRNTEAFFGQGTRLTVV.